These 19 T cell receptor beta chains were all obtained from the same sample, sequenced in a study of T-cell memory formation after mild COVID-19. TCRdb analysed the 5' RACE reads with MiXCR anew, one entry per CDR3 protein. The sample holds just over 60,000 distinct CDR3 sequences, 9% to 9.5% seen once. The material sequenced was PBMCs or a T cell subset sorted from them (not recorded which). These receptors were taken from a man between 18 and 35 years old who had mild COVID-19 (a few samples of this study predate the infection). Cell type and time point are not known.

V gene TRBV28 combines with J gene TRBJ1-5; D gene uncertain. Trimming left V 7 bases short and J 0 bases short, with 10 bases between. This CDR3 region has 14 residues. Looked up from germline, CDR1 is MDHEN and CDR2 is SYDVKM. The CDR3 DNA reads as TGTGCCAGCACAAGACATCTTAGCAATCAGCCCCAGCATTTT. It encodes CASTRHLSNQPQHF.

This clonotype came up a few times. This rearrangement joins TRBV5-4 to TRBJ2-3, with a possible D match to TRBD2 (5 bases). V lost 4 bases and J 2 bases, leaving 8 bases between the germline ends. CDR1 is SGHNT, CDR2 YYREEE, per germline (reference sequence). This CDR3 contains 13 residues. Here the CDR3 DNA reads TGTGCCAGCAGCCCTGACTACACAGATACGCAGTATTTT. Protein: CASSPDYTDTQYF.

The J gene is TRBJ1-4, the V gene TRBV7-2; TRBD1 is a possible D gene (5 bases). Germline loops: CDR1 SGHTA, CDR2 FQGNSA. The CDR3 is made up of 16 amino acids. Trimming removed 1 base at V and 6 bases at J, with 15 bases between. The CDR3 loop is CASSLGGSVGDEKLFF. The CDR3 nucleotides read TGTGCCAGCAGCTTAGGGGGGAGTGTTGGGGATGAAAAACTGTTTTTT.

The chain joins TRBV4-3 to TRBJ2-3, with a possible D match to TRBD2 (6 bases). There are 16 residues in the CDR3. Germline V gives CDR1 LGHNA, CDR2 YSLEER. V was shortened by 3 bases and J by 5 bases, with 18 bases between the two germline ends. The CDR3 sequence: CASSHTISWGGDTQYF. Written as DNA, the CDR3 is TGCGCCAGCAGCCACACCATCTCGTGGGGAGGAGATACGCAGTATTTT.

This clonotype came up many times. V is TRBV4-1 and J is TRBJ2-1, with 7 bases identical to TRBD1. The V gene's germline CDR1 is MGHRA and CDR2 YSYEKL. CDR3 length: 16 residues. The trim removed 5 bases at V and 0 bases at J, leaving 7 bases unmatched. CDR3 region: CASSEPGQSSYNEQFF. The CDR3 DNA reads as TGCGCCAGCAGCGAACCGGGACAGAGCTCCTACAATGAGCAGTTCTTC.

There are a few counts of this clonotype. This chain connects TRBV7-6 to TRBJ2-6; maybe TRBD2 (5 bases). Deletions cut 5 bases from V and 0 bases from J, with 11 bases between. Looked up from germline, CDR1 is SGHVS and CDR2 is FNYEAQ. The CDR3 is 16 amino acids. This chain's CDR3 is CASSDGGSSGANVLTF. For the CDR3, the DNA is TGTGCCAGCAGCGACGGAGGTAGCTCTGGGGCCAACGTCCTGACTTTC.

This clonotype was counted many times. This chain links TRBV12-3 or TRBV12-4 with TRBJ2-3; 11 nucleotides match TRBD2. V lost 6 bases, J lost 2 bases, and 4 bases stayed unmatched. The CDR3 is 15 amino acids. CDR3 nucleotides: TGTGCCAGCAGGGGGACTAGCGGAAACACAGATACGCAGTATTTT. It codes for CASRGTSGNTDTQYF.

This chain uses TRBV9 with TRBJ2-3; D unclear. Per germline, CDR1 SGDLS and CDR2 YYNGEE. Trimming stripped 0 bases from V and 6 bases from J, with 8 bases between. The CDR3 totals 13 residues. CDR3 in amino acids: CASSVGYLDTQYF. The CDR3 region has the DNA TGTGCCAGCAGCGTAGGTTACCTCGATACGCAGTATTTT. Full variable domain (rest looked up from reference TRBV9 and TRBJ2-3): DSGVTQTPKHLITATGQRVTLRCSPRSGDLSVYWYQQSLDQGLQFLIQYYNGEERAKGNILERFSAQQFPDLHSELNLSSLELGDSALYFCASSVGYLDTQYFGPGTRLTVL.

V and J are TRBV3-1 and TRBJ2-5; D uncertain. The CDR3 has 14 residues. From germline, CDR1 is LGHDT and CDR2 YNNKEL (reference sequence). Trimming pared 3 bases from V and 5 bases from J, leaving 13 bases between. CDR3 protein: CASSHRAPSETQYF. CDR3 sequence (DNA): TGTGCCAGCAGCCACCGGGCCCCTTCGGAGACCCAGTACTTC.

This clonotype has a single count. This rearrangement joins TRBV5-5 to TRBJ2-1, with D maybe TRBD1 (5 bases). This CDR3 comprises 15 residues. The V gene's germline CDR1 is SGHKS and CDR2 YYEKEE (reference sequence). V was cut by 4 bases and J by 3 bases, with 14 bases left in between. The CDR3 DNA is TGTGCCAGCAGCAGCAGACAGATTTTCTACAATGAGCAGTTCTTC. Protein: CASSSRQIFYNEQFF.

The chain has TRBV7-3 and TRBJ2-2; D perhaps matches TRBD2 (6 bases). V lost 1 base and J 2 bases, leaving 11 bases between the germline ends. Germline CDR1 SGHTA, CDR2 FQGTGA. The CDR3 is made up of 16 amino acids. The CDR3 is CASSLKGGSNTGELFF. The CDR3 nucleotides read TGTGCCAGCAGCTTAAAAGGAGGGTCCAACACCGGGGAGCTGTTTTTT.

The chain combines TRBV7-7 with TRBJ2-5; D perhaps matches TRBD2 (6 bases). The germline CDR1 and CDR2 sequences are SSHAT and FNYEAQ (reference sequence). Trimming took off 7 bases at V and 9 bases at J, with 24 bases between the two ends. This CDR3 region has 15 residues. CDR3 bases: TGTGCCAGCAAGCCGGGAATAGCGGATATGGGGGCCCAGTACTTC. Its translation: CASKPGIADMGAQYF.

This sequence joins TRBV5-1 and TRBJ1-6; the match to TRBD1 covers 9 bases. After removal of 0 bases from V and 8 bases from J, the junction contained 3 bases not matched to a gene. The V gene's germline CDR1 is SGHRS and CDR2 YFSETQ. CDR3 length: 15 amino acids. The CDR3 here is CASSLAGQGYSPLHF. The CDR3 nucleotides are TGCGCCAGCAGCTTGGCCGGACAGGGGTATTCACCCCTCCACTTT.

This sequence joins TRBV7-2 and TRBJ1-3; D is unclear. Trimming stripped 1 base from V and 4 bases from J, with 5 bases between. In germline, CDR1 is SGHTA, CDR2 FQGNSA. There are 13 residues in the CDR3. The CDR3 is CASSLGWGNTIYF. The DNA for the CDR3 is TGTGCCAGCAGCTTAGGTTGGGGAAACACCATATATTTT.

This chain uses TRBV7-7 with TRBJ1-3; 7 nucleotides align to TRBD1. J gave up 7 bases and V 5 bases, and 5 bases lay outside the gene matches. Per germline, CDR1 SSHAT and CDR2 FNYEAQ (reference sequence). The CDR3 is 13 residues long. The CDR3 loop reads CASSPVQGNTIYF. In nucleotides, the CDR3 is TGTGCCAGCAGCCCCGTACAGGGGAACACCATATATTTT.

This clonotype was counted between two and nine times. The chain employs TRBV30 and TRBJ1-1; D unresolved. V was trimmed by 2 bases and J by 2 bases, leaving 9 bases between them. Germline assignment: CDR1 GTSNPN and CDR2 SVGIG (reference sequence). This CDR3 has 13 amino acids. The CDR3 sequence is CAWSPGFNTEAFF. The CDR3 DNA follows: TGTGCCTGGAGTCCCGGGTTTAACACTGAAGCTTTCTTT.

Details on this clonotype: One end of the junction fails to match germline, which may point to a read error. The chain carries TRBV7-7 and TRBJ1-6; D gene uncertain. This CDR3 has 13 residues. The germline V gene has CDR1 SSHAT and CDR2 FNYEAQ (reference sequence). CDR3 in DNA: TGTGCTAGCAGCCCGGGTGTCAATTCACCCCTCCACTTT. It specifies CASSPGVNSPLHF.

This clonotype was recorded a few times. This CDR3 is CASTPRSVTGELFF. CDR3 DNA sequence: TGCGCCAGCACCCCCCGTTCGGTCACCGGGGAGCTGTTTTTT. The chain links TRBV5-1 to TRBJ2-2, with D unclear. Per the germline V gene, CDR1 is SGHRS and CDR2 is YFSETQ. The V gene lost 6 bases and the J gene lost 4 bases, with 13 bases spanning the gap. The length of the CDR3 is 14 residues.

The chain joins TRBV2 to TRBJ2-7; D gene uncertain. V dropped 5 bases and J dropped 3 bases, with 8 bases sitting between them. The CDR3 length is 12 residues. Germline V gives CDR1 SNHLY, CDR2 FYNNEI. The CDR3 bases are TGTGCCAGCAGTAGAACTGACTACGAGCAGTACTTC. It yields the protein CASSRTDYEQYF.